Here is one TCR beta chain with its context. There is no known antigen for this receptor. Nothing much larger sits one base from this clone, and base qualities are not available. The library was obtained by the immunoSEQ multiplex PCR assay. A mixture of 60 forward primers for TCR Vbeta segments and 13 reverse primers for TCR Jbeta segments was used in the multiplex PCR. Amplification of the CDR3 region of rearranged TCR beta genes was performed with a multiplex PCR assay on genomic DNA. On the Illumina HiSeq System, the amplified TCR beta libraries were sequenced as 87-base-pair reads. Under the source paper's analysis protocol: Across the roughly 700 repertoires, a later analysis counted 80 million or so unique TCR beta chains, 9 million to 14 million of which were shared by at least two donors. A nearest-neighbor algorithm error-corrected the raw reads and collapsed the reads into unique sequences, merging closely related sequences to remove PCR and sequencing errors. CDR3 sequences were aligned to IMGT reference sequences to assign V, D and J gene segments. For a sequence to be retained, at least a six-nucleotide match to both a V gene segment and a J gene segment was required. Rearrangements were called productive when the CDR3 lacked stop codons and stayed in frame with V and J; all others were non-productive. Following IMGT convention, CDR3 was defined as the stretch from the second conserved V-encoded cysteine up to the conserved J-encoded phenylalanine. In an earlier analysis of around 640 of the donors, sequences lacking an unambiguous match to a single V gene segment were excluded. An earlier analysis of 500 to 700 of the donors classified V segments as functional when productive rearrangements were above 56.7% and as segregating when the standard deviation between donors was above 5%. To diagnose cytomegalovirus status from the catalog of TCR beta chain sequences, a statistical classification framework was built. A later analysis assigned V and J genes by comparing TCR nucleotide sequences with IMGT/GENE-DB human TR gene sequences. A later analysis assigned CDR3 sequences and most-parsimonious VDJ recombination scenarios with the TCRdist pipeline. In a later analysis, each TCR beta chain was defined by its CDR3 amino acid sequence together with its V-gene family, and reads lacking a unique V-gene family were excluded. In a later analysis, nearly 600 highly shared, low-generation-probability nucleotide sequences were removed to address suspected cross-contamination and a sequencing artifact. In a later analysis, a clonal expansion index for each public chain was calculated from normalized within-repertoire ranks of inferred template counts. Generation probabilities in a later analysis came from a VDJ recombination model fitted to out-of-frame rearrangements, and those results were checked against IGoR. In a later analysis, hypergeometric tests were used to score TCR-TCR, TCR-HLA and TCR-CMV co-occurrence, with a repertoire-size bias correction applied to TCR pairs. False discovery rates were estimated in a later analysis by permuting HLA or CMV assignments 20 times. A later analysis grouped co-occurring TCRs with DBSCAN, adding TCRdist sequence similarity when clustering within HLA-allele-positive subsets. Repertoires with fewer than 30,000 or more than 120,000 public chains were left out of co-occurrence clustering, as were five repertoires with anomalous nucleotide sharing. The clones in this table, taken by TCRdb from immuneACCESS, are in-frame only. Not every clone is retained; where verified, under half of the shortfall comes from an unresolved V gene, and the cause of the rest is unknown. V, J and clone size derive from that table, while D and trimming were established from the DNA sequence. The sample table contains some 190,000 clones; only one count was recorded for about three quarters of them. Of the sample, around 1.5% is held by the ten largest clones.

The data derive from a study of cytomegalovirus exposure and HLA in healthy donors (dated by TCRdb to the late 2010s). Background on the whole study: According to an earlier analysis of several hundred of the donors, some 180 million T cells yielded approximately 120 million unique TCR beta sequences and around 280 Gb of sequence data. Donor age, sex, ethnicity and CMV serostatus were collected together with the repertoire data. The study aimed to test whether signatures of past pathogen exposure could be identified by cataloging public T cell receptors. To decide whether each TCR beta V gene segment behaved as functional or pseudogenic, an earlier analysis of some 540 of the donors relied on high-throughput TCR beta sequencing. Every discovery cohort repertoire had been produced on one sequencing platform. The genetic ancestry cluster associated with self-reported Caucasian donors included over 65% of the roughly 400 genotyped donors. Because of strong linkage in the cohort, a handful of DR-DQ haplotypes were treated as single units for association and clustering. Across some 400 genotyped donors of the cohort, an average of approximately 240,000 unique TCR beta nucleotide sequences per donor were sequenced, and around 20% of those sequences were non-productive. The later analysis used no new phenotypic data to find candidate immune exposures, relying instead on TCR beta sequences and their occurrence across donors. A later genetic analysis used genome-wide SNP genotypes for about three fifths of the 666 donors, treating that subset as a discovery cohort. Class I and class II HLA loci were covered by the typing at four-digit resolution. To study patterns of TCR occurrence, a later analysis re-analyzed previously published TCR beta repertoires from around 670 donors and added high-resolution HLA genotyping. Typing coverage varied by locus: about 620-630 donors for A, B, C, DRB1 and DQB1; approximately 500 for DQA1; more than 600 for DPA1; under 490 for DPB1. Besides the first cohort of around 670 subjects, a separate validation cohort made up of some 110 different subjects was used. To predict cytomegalovirus infection status, the study combined high-throughput TCR immunosequencing, statistical association of individual TCRs with disease status, and machine learning. The study profiled the T cell repertoires of 500 to 800 subjects by immunosequencing and related them to cytomegalovirus serostatus. Around 320 gigabases of sequencing data and tens of millions of unique TCR sequences were included in an early release covering roughly 600 HLA-typed donors. What the authors observed across the whole study: A cluster of highly shared sequence variants was judged likely to be a technical artifact of the sequencing pipeline. Because the 87-base-pair reads could not distinguish some IMGT-functional V segments, including TRBV6-2 and TRBV6-3, those segments were excluded. Compared with equally common non-associated chains, HLA-associated TCR beta chains in a later analysis were more clonally expanded and had lower generation probabilities. Seventeen rarely observed V segments, including chromosome 9 orphons, were excluded from the earlier analysis of approximately 600 of the donors because counts were too low. While some public TCRs were present in many individuals, most TCR sequences turned up only very rarely across donors. According to a later analysis, most CMV-associated TCR beta chains appeared to be HLA-restricted, and the HLA associations seemed to be driven largely by CMV exposure. Sequencing depth was assumed to be roughly uniform across donors in the presence/absence analyses, though that assumption may not hold. For the cohort, immune exposure information was limited to CMV serostatus. The study gave a list of about 170 TCR beta chains associated with cytomegalovirus. Compared with the approximately 710-donor mean, donors in an Asian-associated ancestry cluster had fewer N-insertions in productive TCRs, according to a later genetic analysis. Correlated functional status among segregating V segments might be attributable to linkage disequilibrium, but an unknown experimental factor could not be ruled out. Only TCR beta chains were sequenced in this cohort, and the absence of alpha or paired-chain data limited detectable features. A later analysis found that TCR association rates varied across HLA loci, with DRB1 alleles showing the most associated TCRs and HLA-C alleles the fewest. A further reported finding was that TCR beta sequences accurately predicted the HLA-A and HLA-B alleles for most subjects in the first cohort. Strong co-occurrence of HLA alleles, especially DR and DQ, made assigning TCR associations to individual alleles difficult. A later genetic analysis associated a missense DCLRE1C variant with V-gene and J-gene trimming of TCR beta chains, and an independent cohort replicated the association. A few of the identified cytomegalovirus-associated TCR beta chains were confirmed in vitro to be specific for cytomegalovirus antigens. Specific HLA alleles were associated with 15,000 to 20,000 TCR beta sequences at a false discovery rate of 0.05 in a later analysis. In both the original and validation cohorts, the classifier was reported to diagnose cytomegalovirus status with high specificity and sensitivity. HLA typing was unavailable for some donors at each locus, so association tests used only the typed subset. It was suggested by the authors that the approach could potentially be generalized to other disease states and immunological phenotypes. Broadly in line with IMGT annotations, most TCR beta V segments showed up in productive rearrangements about 87% or about 30% of the time in an earlier analysis of approximately 640 of the donors. A later analysis reported that several top co-occurrence clusters appeared linked to parvovirus B19, influenza, CMV and Epstein-Barr virus.

From the germline V gene (reference sequence), CDR1 is LNHDA and CDR2 is SQIVND. V is pruned by 3 bases and J by 4 bases, leaving 3 bases of the junction without a gene match. The CDR3 has 15 amino acids, counting the end cysteine and phenylalanine. The entry retains the CDR3 DNA only, 45 bases that are in frame from base 1. The cohort was made up of roughly 670 healthy bone marrow donors. At the time of sampling, every cohort member was nominally healthy, though immune exposures that went unrecorded were likely present. The donor tested CMV seronegative, placing the donor among the 350 to 400 seronegative members of the cohort. A peripheral blood sample was collected from each donor, and TCR beta sequencing was performed on peripheral blood mononuclear cells. Genomic DNA was extracted from the blood cell samples with the Qiagen DNeasy Blood Extraction Kit.

The specimen was PBMCs. The origin of this receptor is a man between 18 and 29 years old in good health and CMV-seronegative. The chain couples TRBV19 to TRBJ1-5; 10 bases in between match TRBD1. CDR3 sequence: CASSIDRGRNQPQHF. The nucleotides are TGTGCCAGTAGTATTGACAGGGGGCGGAATCAGCCCCAGCATTTT.